The 30 T cell receptor beta chains below come from one sample, sequenced in a study of cytomegalovirus exposure and HLA in healthy donors. Amplification used 60 Vbeta primers and 13 Jbeta primers. Clones were sequenced by immunoSEQ multiplex PCR, and TCRdb holds only the in-frame ones, with some missing. The sample holds some 190,000 clones, more than 60% seen once. Sequencing used PBMCs. These receptors originate from a man aged 18 to 30 in good health and CMV-seronegative.

This clone has a handful of counts. The chain employs TRBV6-5 and TRBJ2-6; 7 nucleotides align to TRBD1. The junction had 2 bases not matched to a gene; V was cut back by 2 bases and J by 4 bases. Germline CDR1 is MNHEY and CDR2 is SVGAGI. This CDR3 spans 15 amino acids. CDR3 coding DNA: TGTGCCAGCAGTTACACAGGGGTCGGGGCCAACGTCCTGACTTTC. It specifies CASSYTGVGANVLTF.

The chain combines TRBV7-8 with TRBJ1-1; 8 bases align to TRBD1. Germline trimming cut 4 bases from V and 10 bases from J; bases unmatched to any gene: 5. The CDR3 has 12 amino acids. Germline V gene data show CDR1 as SGHVS and CDR2 as FQNEAQ. The CDR3 bases are TGTGCCAGCAGCTACGGACAGGGTGGAGCTTTCTTT. It yields the protein CASSYGQGGAFF.

The sample holds one count of this clone. The genes are TRBV18 and TRBJ1-2; D may be TRBD1 (5 bases). V shed 3 bases and J shed 5 bases, with 19 bases lying between them. CDR1 and CDR2 (germline): KGHSH, LQKENI. The CDR3 is 16 amino acids. This CDR3 reads CASSPVQGKEGYGYTF. For the CDR3, the DNA is TGTGCCAGCTCACCGGTCCAGGGAAAGGAAGGGTATGGCTACACCTTC.

In this sample, this clone turned up once. This chain links TRBV5-4 with TRBJ1-1; 7 positions match TRBD1. Per germline, CDR1 SGHNT and CDR2 YYREEE (reference sequence). Germline trimming cut 4 bases from V and 10 bases from J; bases unmatched to any gene: 7. The CDR3 runs to 12 residues. CDR3 nucleotides: TGTGCCAGCAGCAAGACAGGGATAGGAGCTTTCTTT. The encoded protein is CASSKTGIGAFF.

There are a few counts of this clone. For the CDR3, the DNA is TGTGCCAGCAGCACCACCAGGCCCGGGACACCGAATCAGCCCCAGCATTTT. Its protein is CASSTTRPGTPNQPQHF. This sequence joins TRBV9 and TRBJ1-5; perhaps TRBD1 as D (6 bases). CDR1 and CDR2 (germline): SGDLS, YYNGEE. Trimming removed 4 bases at V and 4 bases at J, with 21 bases between. This CDR3 contains 17 residues.

The chain has TRBV9 and TRBJ1-1; D unclear. Per the germline V gene, CDR1 is SGDLS and CDR2 is YYNGEE. The ends were cut back, 0 bases at V and 3 bases at J, with 18 bases in the middle. CDR3 size: 17 residues. CDR3 protein: CASSVGRVVGGHTEAFF. The CDR3 coding sequence is TGTGCCAGCAGCGTAGGGCGGGTTGTAGGCGGGCACACTGAAGCTTTCTTT.

This sequence joins TRBV7-2 and TRBJ2-7; the match to TRBD2 covers 7 bases. This CDR3 is built from 16 residues. Germline lookup yields CDR1 SGHTA and CDR2 FQGNSA. V trimming: 5 bases; J trimming: 0 bases; junction bases outside the gene matches: 10. The CDR3 loop reads CASSPKAGLYSYEQYF. The CDR3 coding sequence is TGTGCCAGCAGCCCGAAAGCGGGGCTATACTCCTACGAGCAGTACTTC. The complete variable domain, with remaining parts taken from reference TRBV7-2 and TRBJ2-7, reads GAGVSQSPSNKVTEKGKDVELRCDPISGHTALYWYRQSLGQGLEFLIYFQGNSAPDKSGLPSDRFSAERTGGSVSTLTIQRTQQEDSAVYLCASSPKAGLYSYEQYFGPGTRLTVT.

This rearrangement joins TRBV6-1 to TRBJ1-2, with D possibly TRBD1 on 6 matching bases. The CDR3 sequence is 14 residues long. Germline V CDR1 and CDR2: MNHNS, SASEGT. Trimming took off 4 bases at V and 3 bases at J, with 12 bases between the two ends. This CDR3 reads CASSVHSGDYGYTF. CDR3 sequence (DNA): TGTGCCAGCAGTGTTCACTCAGGGGACTATGGCTACACCTTC.

The CDR3 region is CASSYPAAGAYYEQYF. CDR3 in DNA: TGTGCCAGCAGTTACCCCGCCGCAGGGGCATACTACGAGCAGTACTTC. V and J are TRBV28 and TRBJ2-7; maybe TRBD1 (6 bases). Germline assignment: CDR1 MDHEN and CDR2 SYDVKM. The CDR3 contains 16 residues. V lost 4 bases and J 3 bases, leaving 19 bases between the germline ends.

Concerning this clone: At one of its ends the junction is not consistent with the germline gene, which may arise from a read error. The chain carries TRBV2 and TRBJ2-1; TRBD2 matches 14 bases. The germline V gene encodes CDR1 SNHLY and CDR2 FYNNEI. The CDR3 is made up of 15 amino acids. DNA of the CDR3: TGTGCCAGCAGGGCGGGACTAGCGGGAGACAATGAGCAGCTCTTC. Translation: CASRAGLAGDNEQLF.

This clone was detected a few times. This sequence joins TRBV4-1 and TRBJ2-1, with TRBD1 matching over 7 bases. The germline V gene encodes CDR1 MGHRA and CDR2 YSYEKL. There are 15 residues in the CDR3. The ends lost 4 bases at V and 0 bases at J; junction bases unmatched: 3. This CDR3 is CASSRHRGSYNEQFF. DNA of the CDR3: TGCGCCAGCAGCCGGCACAGGGGCTCCTACAATGAGCAGTTCTTC.

The chain employs TRBV2 and TRBJ1-6, with 7 bases fitting TRBD1. V lost 6 bases to trimming and J lost 6 bases; unmatched junction nucleotides: 5. The CDR3 consists of 14 residues. Germline CDR1 reads SNHLY; CDR2 reads FYNNEI. The DNA for the CDR3 is TGTGCCAGCAGGAGACAGGGTATTAATTCACCCCTCCACTTT. It specifies CASRRQGINSPLHF.

The chain recombines TRBV6-5 with TRBJ1-2, with D unclear. This CDR3 comprises 13 residues. Deletions cut 2 bases from V and 4 bases from J, with 8 bases between. In germline, CDR1 is MNHEY, CDR2 SVGAGI. The CDR3 nucleotides are TGTGCCAGCAGTTACCCCGACATCTATGGCTACACCTTC. Amino acids: CASSYPDIYGYTF.

This chain uses TRBV7-9 with TRBJ1-2, with D tentatively TRBD1 (6 bases). The CDR3 is 15 amino acids. Trimming pared 1 base from V and 7 bases from J, leaving 16 bases between. The V gene's germline CDR1 is SEHNR and CDR2 FQNEAQ (reference sequence). The DNA of the CDR3 is TGTGCCAGCAGCTTAGTCGTAGGGGGGGGCCGTGGCTACACCTTC. Amino acids: CASSLVVGGGRGYTF.

Comment on this clone: One junction end disagrees with the germline gene, perhaps due to a read error. Distinct nucleotide sequences in the sample also encode this CDR3. The chain employs TRBV9 and TRBJ2-6; D is perhaps TRBD1 (5 bases). CDR1 is SGDLS, CDR2 YYNGEE, per germline. The CDR3 covers 14 residues. The CDR3 region has the DNA TGTGCCAGCAGCGCCAATGCTGGGGCCAACGTCCTGACCTTC. Translated, it gives CASSANAGANVLTF.

V usage is TRBV15 and J usage is TRBJ1-1, with 10 bases matching TRBD1. In germline, CDR1 is LNHNV, CDR2 YYDKDF (reference sequence). After removal of 3 bases from V and 8 bases from J, the junction contained 9 bases not matched to a gene. The CDR3 covers 15 residues. The DNA of the CDR3 is TGTGCCACCAGCAGCGCGGACAGGGGGAGGCGAGAAGCTTTCTTT. Protein product: CATSSADRGRREAFF.

This chain joins TRBV19 and TRBJ1-1; D might be TRBD1 (5 bases). The germline gives CDR1 LNHDA, CDR2 SQIVND (reference sequence). The CDR3 consists of 15 residues. V lost 1 base, J lost 0 bases, and 9 bases lay in between. This CDR3 reads CASSIGGHLNTEAFF. The CDR3 nucleotides are TGTGCCAGTAGTATAGGAGGACACCTGAACACTGAAGCTTTCTTT.

The rearrangement links TRBV15 to TRBJ2-2; D is unresolved. Germline loops: CDR1 LNHNV, CDR2 YYDKDF (reference sequence). The ends were cut back, 5 bases at V and 4 bases at J, with 8 bases in the middle. The CDR3 contains 13 residues. The CDR3 loop is CATSPEPTGELFF. The CDR3 nucleotides are TGTGCCACCAGCCCTGAGCCCACCGGGGAGCTGTTTTTT.

The rearrangement joins TRBV7-9 to TRBJ2-3; 12 positions agree with TRBD2. CDR1 is SEHNR, CDR2 FQNEAQ, per germline (reference sequence). This CDR3 is built from 16 residues. V shed 5 bases, J shed 3 bases, and the junction held 6 bases outside the gene matches. This CDR3 reads CASSATSGGPTDTQYF. CDR3 DNA sequence: TGTGCCAGCAGCGCAACTAGCGGGGGGCCAACAGATACGCAGTATTTT.

The chain uses TRBV18 and TRBJ2-1; 9 bases line up with TRBD1. Germline CDR1 KGHSH, CDR2 LQKENI. The CDR3 sequence is 13 residues long. The V and J ends lost 6 bases and 12 bases, in that order; junction bases with no gene match: 9. The CDR3 sequence: CASSPTRDRAQFF. Written as DNA, the CDR3 is TGTGCCAGCTCTCCAACCAGGGACAGGGCGCAGTTCTTC.

CDR3 residues: CASRPHPLYGYTF. CDR3 nucleotides: TGTGCCAGCAGACCCCACCCACTCTATGGCTACACCTTC. The chain recombines TRBV2 with TRBJ1-2; D is unclear. The germline CDR1 and CDR2 sequences are SNHLY and FYNNEI. The ends were cut back, 6 bases at V and 4 bases at J, with 12 bases in the middle. This CDR3 spans 13 amino acids.

This clone was seen a handful of times. The chain uses TRBV7-2 and TRBJ2-7, with D perhaps matching TRBD2 (6 bases). The V gene lost 0 bases and the J gene lost 7 bases, with 10 bases spanning the gap. Germline V CDR1 and CDR2: SGHTA, FQGNSA. The CDR3 is 13 residues long. As DNA, the CDR3 is TGTGCCAGCAGCTTAGCCGGGAGAAATGAGCAGTACTTC. Its translation is CASSLAGRNEQYF.

CDR3 DNA: TGTGCCTGGAGCCCGGGACAGATATATAGCAATCAGCCCCAGCATTTT. Protein: CAWSPGQIYSNQPQHF. The rearrangement uses TRBV30 and TRBJ1-5; TRBD1 agrees at 7 bases. V gave up 3 bases and J gave up 0 bases; unmatched junction bases: 8. The CDR3 has 16 amino acids. Germline CDR1 is GTSNPN and CDR2 is SVGIG (reference sequence).

V and J are TRBV29-1 and TRBJ2-7; 11 bases are a match to TRBD2. J gave up 6 bases and V 6 bases, and 7 bases lay outside the gene matches. The CDR3 runs to 13 residues. Germline assignment: CDR1 SQVTM and CDR2 ANQGSEA. This CDR3 is CSVLSSGGSEQYF. The CDR3 region has the DNA TGCAGCGTCCTCTCTAGCGGGGGGAGCGAGCAGTACTTC.

This chain uses TRBV7-9 with TRBJ2-1, with no clear D. The CDR3 covers 14 residues. V dropped 0 bases and J dropped 6 bases, with 9 bases sitting between them. Germline V CDR1 and CDR2: SEHNR, FQNEAQ (reference sequence). The CDR3 sequence: CASSLAQRSNEQFF. The CDR3 nucleotides are TGTGCCAGCAGCTTAGCTCAACGGAGCAATGAGCAGTTCTTC.

The J gene is TRBJ1-1, the V gene TRBV5-4, with no clear D. The V gene's germline CDR1 is SGHNT and CDR2 YYREEE (reference sequence). This CDR3 has 13 residues. With 2 bases removed from V and 5 bases from J, the gap between germline ends came to 10 bases. The CDR3 region is CASSFGRETEAFF. The CDR3 region has the DNA TGTGCCAGCAGCTTCGGAAGGGAGACTGAAGCTTTCTTT. The entire variable domain, with the rest obtained from reference TRBV5-4 and TRBJ1-1, is as follows: ETGVTQSPTHLIKTRGQQVTLRCSSQSGHNTVSWYQQALGQGPQFIFQYYREEENGRGNFPPRFSGLQFPNYSSELNVNALELDDSALYLCASSFGRETEAFFGQGTRLTVV.

The rearrangement links TRBV13 to TRBJ1-4; no clear D. The CDR3 totals 17 residues. The V end lost 5 bases, the J end lost 2 bases, and 18 bases lay between the germline ends. CDR1 and CDR2 from the germline V gene are PRHDT and FYEKMQ (reference sequence). CDR3 in DNA: TGTGCCAGCAGCACCCTGGAGGAGGGAGGTACTAATGAAAAACTGTTTTTT. Translation: CASSTLEEGGTNEKLFF.

This clone was seen a few times. The chain uses TRBV2 and TRBJ1-6, with a weak D call TRBD1 (5 bases). Looked up from germline, CDR1 is SNHLY and CDR2 is FYNNEI. V lost 4 bases and J 3 bases, leaving 10 bases between the germline ends. The CDR3 spans 15 residues. Here the CDR3 reads CASSGRANYNSPLHF. CDR3 DNA sequence: TGTGCCAGCAGTGGCAGGGCCAACTATAATTCACCCCTCCACTTT. The complete variable domain, with remaining parts taken from reference TRBV2 and TRBJ1-6, reads EPEVTQTPSHQVTQMGQEVILRCVPISNHLYFYWYRQILGQKVEFLVSFYNNEISEKSEIFDDQFSVERPDGSNFTLKIRSTKLEDSAMYFCASSGRANYNSPLHFGNGTRLTVT.

This clone appeared once. CDR3 sequence (DNA): TGTGCCAGCTCCCCGGGGAGTACTGGAAACACCATATATTTT. This gives the protein CASSPGSTGNTIYF. The V gene is TRBV7-2, the J gene TRBJ1-3; no definite D call. V was trimmed by 8 bases and J by 2 bases, leaving 13 bases between them. The CDR3 has 14 residues. From germline, CDR1 is SGHTA and CDR2 FQGNSA.

This chain joins TRBV25-1 and TRBJ2-5; weak D call: TRBD1 (5 bases). The closer fit of TRBJ2-7 to the DNA end suggests the J call may be wrong. Per germline, CDR1 MGHDK and CDR2 SYGVNS. The CDR3 consists of 14 residues. CDR3: CASSPNRRHYEQYF. CDR3 DNA: TGTGCCAGCAGCCCCAACAGGAGACACTACGAGCAGTACTTC.